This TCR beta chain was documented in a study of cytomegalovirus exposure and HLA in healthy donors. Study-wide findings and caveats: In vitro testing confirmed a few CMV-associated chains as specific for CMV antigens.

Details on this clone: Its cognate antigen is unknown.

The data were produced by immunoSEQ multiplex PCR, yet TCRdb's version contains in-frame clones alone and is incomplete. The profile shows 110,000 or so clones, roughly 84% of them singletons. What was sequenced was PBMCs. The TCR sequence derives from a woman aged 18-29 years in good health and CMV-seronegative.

CDR3: CASSEDRVGAFF. CDR3 DNA: TGTGCCAGCAGCGAGGACAGGGTAGGGGCTTTCTTT. The chain is built from TRBV5-6 and TRBJ1-1; 8 bases are shared with TRBD1. Germline V lookup: CDR1 SGHDT, CDR2 YYEEEE. J lost 11 bases, V lost 4 bases, and 7 bases had no gene match. The CDR3 extends over 12 amino acids.